The 5 T cell receptor beta chains below all came from one sample that was sequenced in a study of blood T cell repertoires in COVID-19 (dated by TCRdb to 2019 to 2021). Library preparation was by the immunoSEQ multiplex PCR assay. TCRdb mirrors the immuneACCESS table, restricted to in-frame sequences. Some clones are absent from its copies; in checked studies, under half trace to an unresolved V gene, and the reason for the others is unknown. The sample records around 220,000 clones, more than 80% of which are singletons. Clones ranked in the top ten supply roughly 7% of the sample. Sequencing was performed on peripheral blood. The source is a woman of 80 years or more with COVID-19, enrolled during active disease.

This clone was found a few times. The chain has TRBV28 and TRBJ1-2; D unclear. The germline V gene has CDR1 MDHEN and CDR2 SYDVKM. The CDR3 runs 11 residues. V lost 7 bases and J 4 bases, leaving 7 bases between the germline ends. The DNA of the CDR3 is TGTGCCAGCAATTCCGGCTATGGCTACACCTTC. Translated: CASNSGYGYTF.

This clone turned up a few times. This chain connects TRBV28 to TRBJ1-4, with 8 bases that match TRBD1. V shed 10 bases, J shed 0 bases, and the junction held 7 bases outside the gene matches. Germline V gene lookup returns CDR1 MDHEN and CDR2 SYDVKM. This CDR3 comprises 15 residues. The CDR3 DNA reads TGTGCCACCAGGCAGGGGGCCCCAACTAATGAAAAACTGTTTTTT. Its translation is CATRQGAPTNEKLFF.

The genes are TRBV6-5 and TRBJ1-5; 7 bases map to TRBD1. Germline V gene lookup returns CDR1 MNHEY and CDR2 SVGAGI. The CDR3 has 15 residues. V shed 6 bases, J shed 3 bases, and the junction held 8 bases outside the gene matches. CDR3 nucleotide sequence: TGTGCCAGCAGCTTCGGGACAGCTCCCAATCAGCCCCAGCATTTT. Its protein is CASSFGTAPNQPQHF.

About this clone itself: This could be a read error, since a much larger clone is one nucleotide away. This chain links TRBV20-1 with TRBJ1-2; TRBD1 matches at 8 bases. Trimming cost V 4 bases and J 6 bases; bases outside gene matches: 1. Germline lookup yields CDR1 DFQATT and CDR2 SNEGSKA (reference sequence). The CDR3 totals 11 residues. The CDR3: CSATGGDGYTF. The CDR3 region has the DNA TGCAGTGCTACAGGGGGCGATGGCTACACCTTC.

As for this clone: Other nucleotide sequences in the sample specify the same CDR3. V gene TRBV24-1 combines with J gene TRBJ2-5; 9 positions agree with TRBD1. The CDR3 consists of 15 residues. Germline-derived CDR1 and CDR2 are KGHDR and SFDVKD. The V segment lost 3 bases and the J segment 5 bases; nucleotides outside the gene matches: 6. The CDR3 DNA is TGTGCCACCAGTGATCCACAGGGGGCAGGGGAGACCCAGTACTTC. This gives the protein CATSDPQGAGETQYF.